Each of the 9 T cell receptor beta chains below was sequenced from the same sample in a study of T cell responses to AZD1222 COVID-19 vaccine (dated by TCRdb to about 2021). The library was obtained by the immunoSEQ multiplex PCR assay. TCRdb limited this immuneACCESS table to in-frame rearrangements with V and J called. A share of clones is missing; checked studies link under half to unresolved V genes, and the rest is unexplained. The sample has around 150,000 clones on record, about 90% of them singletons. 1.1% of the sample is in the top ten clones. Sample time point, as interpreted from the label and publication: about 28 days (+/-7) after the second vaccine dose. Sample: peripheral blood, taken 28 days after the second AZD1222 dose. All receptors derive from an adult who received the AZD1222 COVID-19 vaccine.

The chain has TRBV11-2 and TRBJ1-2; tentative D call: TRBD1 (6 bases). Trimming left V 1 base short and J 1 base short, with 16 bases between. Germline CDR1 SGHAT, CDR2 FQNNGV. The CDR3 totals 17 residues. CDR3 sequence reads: CASSLGRGGRINYGYTF. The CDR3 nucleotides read TGTGCCAGCAGCTTAGGGAGGGGGGGACGGATTAACTATGGCTACACCTTC.

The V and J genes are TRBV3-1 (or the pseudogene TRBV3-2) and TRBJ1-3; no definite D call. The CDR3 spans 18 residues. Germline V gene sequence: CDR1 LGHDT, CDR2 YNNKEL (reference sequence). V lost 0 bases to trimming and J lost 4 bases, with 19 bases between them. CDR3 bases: TGTGCCAGCAGCCAAGAGCTCACAGCCATCCAAGAGGGAAACACCATATATTTT. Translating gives CASSQELTAIQEGNTIYF.

CDR3 sequence: CASRLNREETQYF. The CDR3 DNA is TGTGCCAGCAGACTGAACAGGGAAGAGACCCAGTACTTC. The chain has TRBV6-6 and TRBJ2-5; perhaps TRBD1 as D (6 bases). In germline, CDR1 is MNHNY, CDR2 SVGAGI (reference sequence). Trimming left V 6 bases short and J 3 bases short, with 11 bases between. The CDR3 consists of 13 residues.

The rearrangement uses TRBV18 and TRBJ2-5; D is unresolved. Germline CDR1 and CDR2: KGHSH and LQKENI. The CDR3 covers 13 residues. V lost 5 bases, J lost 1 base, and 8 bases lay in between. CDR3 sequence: CASSALTQETQYF. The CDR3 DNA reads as TGTGCCAGCTCAGCACTTACCCAAGAGACCCAGTACTTC.

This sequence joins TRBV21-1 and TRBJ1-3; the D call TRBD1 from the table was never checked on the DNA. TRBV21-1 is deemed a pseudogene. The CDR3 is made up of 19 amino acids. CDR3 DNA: TGTGCCAGCATCAAAGGGGCAGCTCTTAAGCCTGACTCTGGAAACACCATATATTTT. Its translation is CASIKGAALKPDSGNTIYF.

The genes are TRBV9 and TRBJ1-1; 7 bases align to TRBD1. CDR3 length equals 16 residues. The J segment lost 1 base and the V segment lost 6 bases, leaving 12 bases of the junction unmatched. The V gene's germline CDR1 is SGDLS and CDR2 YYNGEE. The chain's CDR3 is CASTPPRQGTNTEAFF. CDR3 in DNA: TGTGCCAGCACCCCACCTAGACAGGGCACGAACACTGAAGCTTTCTTT. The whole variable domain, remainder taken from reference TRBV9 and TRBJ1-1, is DSGVTQTPKHLITATGQRVTLRCSPRSGDLSVYWYQQSLDQGLQFLIQYYNGEERAKGNILERFSAQQFPDLHSELNLSSLELGDSALYFCASTPPRQGTNTEAFFGQGTRLTVV.

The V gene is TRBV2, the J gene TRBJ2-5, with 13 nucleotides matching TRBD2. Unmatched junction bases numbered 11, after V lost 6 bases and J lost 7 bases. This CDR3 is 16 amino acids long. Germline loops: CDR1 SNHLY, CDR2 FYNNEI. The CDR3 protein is CASSERGLAGLGTQYF. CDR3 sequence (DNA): TGTGCCAGCAGCGAACGGGGACTAGCGGGACTAGGGACCCAGTACTTC.

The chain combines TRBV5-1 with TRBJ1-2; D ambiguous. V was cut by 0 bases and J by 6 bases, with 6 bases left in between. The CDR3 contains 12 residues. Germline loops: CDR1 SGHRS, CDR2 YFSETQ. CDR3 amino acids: CASSLESDGYTF. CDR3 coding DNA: TGCGCCAGCAGCTTGGAATCAGATGGCTACACCTTC.

The DNA of the CDR3 is TGTGCCAGCAGCCTTGGGCAAGCCGCCTCCTACGAGCAGTACTTC. Translating it yields CASSLGQAASYEQYF. The chain has TRBV3-1 (or the pseudogene TRBV3-2) and TRBJ2-7; D call uncertain. Per the germline V gene, CDR1 is LGHDT and CDR2 is YNNKEL (reference sequence). CDR3 length: 15 amino acids. Between the trimmed V and J ends, which lost 4 bases and 0 bases, there was a span of 13 bases.